This entry is about one T cell receptor beta chain. This clonotype came up many times. The antigen this receptor binds is unknown. Base qualities are not recorded, but no much larger clone differs from it by a single base. Ophthalmopathy patients had moderately to severely active disease, Clinical Activity Score of at least 3, NOSPECS grade of at least 4, and duration under 3 months. Any patient with an uncontrolled infection, another autoimmune disease, pregnancy or lactation was excluded. Diagnoses were established on the basis of clinical symptoms, serum thyroxine and TRAb, thyroid ultrasound, and orbital computed tomography. PBMCs were separated from roughly 10 ml of fresh peripheral blood using Ficoll-Paque density gradient centrifugation. Trizol reagent was used to extract total RNA, and RNA quality was then checked on an Agilent 2100 Bioanalyzer. This sample is part of a study of T cells in Graves' hyperthyroidism and ophthalmopathy (dated 2019 in TCRdb). Looking at the study overall: Peripheral blood was collected at initial diagnosis, before any treatment. To identify TCR V-J signatures that set the groups apart, the researchers used a discovery cohort of about a hundred patients, made up of 40 to 45 with Graves' ophthalmopathy and some 58 with stable Graves' hyperthyroidism. Prospective prediction of ophthalmopathy was tested in an independent validation cohort consisting of 18 to 20 hyperthyroidism patients and more than 15 patients who later progressed to ophthalmopathy. For training and testing, the 95 to 100 patients in the discovery cohort were randomly divided in a 7:3 ratio. The study also compared thyroid tissue and blood T-cell repertoires from 5 to 7 Graves' hyperthyroidism patients. After blood sampling, hyperthyroidism patients were treated with methimazole at a starting dose of 30 mg daily, and ophthalmopathy patients were treated with high-dose intravenous methylprednisolone. The paper describes TCR Vbeta CDR3 sequencing of 120 to 150 peripheral blood samples, made up of some 40 ophthalmopathy patients, roughly 72 hyperthyroidism patients and about 17 progressor patients.

The study at large found these results: Sample size was not statistically predetermined, and investigators were not blinded to group allocation. A 13 V-J signature model separated ophthalmopathy from stable hyperthyroidism, with just over 85% sensitivity and around 84% specificity in cross-validation and 80%/75% in testing. Blood samples also contained most of the expanded thyroid clonotypes (frequency above 0.001), which suggests that blood repertoires may reflect thyroid immune responses. During validation, the model predicted progression to ophthalmopathy a median of roughly six months ahead of onset, with approximately 70% sensitivity and 72.22% specificity.

TCR beta CDR3 regions were amplified from RNA transcripts. The first round of RT-PCR for the TCR CDR3 was performed with the HTBI primer set and the Qiagen OneStep RT-PCR kit. Libraries were constructed in a second round of multiplex PCR, after which size selection and purification were carried out. Sequencing of the libraries was done on an Illumina HiSeq2000 using paired-end 100 bp reads. The source study handled its data this way. Raw data were processed with SOAPnuke, discarding reads with adapters, uncalled bases, mean Phred below 15, or no exact constant-primer or identifier match. COPE v1.2.5 was used to merge the high-quality paired reads, and each unique nucleotide sequence was defined as a clonotype. MiTCR v1.1 was used to align the clonotypes against IMGT TRBV, TRBD and TRBJ reference segments. The analysis was restricted to V-J combinations with a frequency above 0.0001, which together covered 98% to 99.2% of the repertoires. A TCS score was defined as the ratio between F50 (clonal expansion) and ExV (chaos), using BLOSUM62-based TCRdist between CDR3 peptides within each V-J. Welch's t-statistics and random forest reduced 500 to 650 V-J features to 13, which were used in a naive Bayes classifier (R e1071). The Morisita-Horn index was used to measure how similar the thyroid and blood repertoires were. TCRdb's own reprocessing of the public reads used fastp at Q25 and MiXCR and kept productive beta chains. Identical CDR3 proteins give one entry, which carries the most common genes and DNA. The V and J calls here are based on TCRdb, not the publication. In all, the sample holds approximately 610,000 distinct CDR3 sequences, and approximately 14% of those were seen once. Roughly 4.3% of the sample is held by the ten biggest clonotypes.

The CDR3, from cysteine to phenylalanine, totals 13 residues. The sequence is cut down to CDR3 DNA, 39 bases in frame from base 1. At the junction V is shortened by 5 bases and J by 3 bases, with 10 bases in between. The germline V gene sets CDR1 to MNHEY and CDR2 to SVGAGI. The specimen sequenced was blood. In this chain, TRBV6-5 is recombined with TRBJ1-1; no confident D gene assignment can be made. The origin of this receptor is a woman aged 40 to 50 with Graves' ophthalmopathy. The DNA sequence is as follows: TGTGCCAGCAGTACGCGTGGGTACACTGAAGCTTTCTTT. Its coded protein is CASSTRGYTEAFF.